The following is a T cell receptor beta chain sequence with its context. V lost 6 bases to trimming and J lost 8 bases, with 16 bases between them. CDR1 is SEHNR, CDR2 FQNEAQ, per germline (reference sequence). This CDR3 has 13 residues. These data are taken from a study of blood T cell repertoires in COVID-19. Study overall: Sample material is recorded as cDNA or gDNA derived from T cells, B-cell-depleted T cells, or PBMCs.

Original processing notes: Amplified reference gene primers provided the basis for estimating nucleated cell counts. Here immunoSEQ multiplex PCR was the method, and the copy in TCRdb shows in-frame clones only, minus some. For V, J and clone size, that table is used; D and trimming come from the DNA. The sample carries fewer than 250,000 clones, over 80% recorded once. The chain couples TRBV7-9 to TRBJ1-2, with D unresolved. The TCR originated in a woman aged 25 to 39 with acute COVID-19. The specimen sequenced was PBMCs or T cells enriched from blood (not recorded which). The CDR3 reads CASRPNSGEGYTF. The CDR3 bases are TGTGCCAGCAGACCAAATTCTGGGGAGGGCTACACCTTC. Combining the CDR3 with reference TRBV7-9 and TRBJ1-2 gives the whole variable domain DTGVSQNPRHKITKRGQNVTFRCDPISEHNRLYWYRQTLGQGPEFLTYFQNEAQLEKSRLLSDRFSAERPKGSFSTLEIQRTEQGDSAMYLCASRPNSGEGYTFGSGTRLTVV.